These 10 T cell receptor beta chains came from one sample sequenced in a study of shared clonotypes between healthy human individuals. The method was immunoSEQ multiplex PCR; TCRdb's version includes in-frame clones alone and lacks a portion of them. Here the sample spans around 500,000 clones, 70% to 80% being singletons. Sequencing used PBMCs. The receptors here all came from a woman aged 40 to 50 in good health. Some clones in this sample may be carry-over from other donors' samples.

The rearrangement links TRBV11-2 to TRBJ1-6; 7 bases are shared with TRBD1. The V and J ends lost 3 bases and 6 bases, in that order; junction bases with no gene match: 2. The CDR3 extends over 14 amino acids. The germline V gene encodes CDR1 SGHAT and CDR2 FQNNGV. CDR3 in DNA: TGTGCCAGCAGCTTTAGGGACAGTAATTCACCCCTCCACTTT. Translating gives CASSFRDSNSPLHF.

This clone was seen once. The likely explanation is a read error, given a far larger clone one base away. This chain connects TRBV6-4 to TRBJ2-2; tentative D call: TRBD2 (5 bases). CDR1 and CDR2 (germline): MRHNA, SNTAGT. This CDR3 is built from 13 residues. The DNA of the CDR3 is TGTGCCAGCAGTGAAAGGGATGCCGGGGAGCTGTCTTTT. Amino acid sequence: CASSERDAGELSF.

The rearrangement links TRBV4-1 to TRBJ2-7; no clear D. V was cut by 0 bases and J by 1 base, with 7 bases left in between. The V gene's germline CDR1 is MGHRA and CDR2 YSYEKL. The CDR3 contains 14 residues. The CDR3 sequence: CASSQDRQSYEQYF. CDR3 DNA: TGCGCCAGCAGCCAAGACCGGCAGTCCTACGAGCAGTACTTC.

The chain has TRBV28 and TRBJ2-7; 9 bases agree with TRBD2. Germline-derived CDR1 and CDR2 are MDHEN and SYDVKM. V gave up 6 bases and J gave up 2 bases; unmatched junction bases: 8. The CDR3 has 15 residues. The chain's CDR3 is CASRVWREGTYEQYF. The CDR3 DNA sequence: TGTGCCAGCAGGGTCTGGCGGGAGGGCACCTACGAGCAGTACTTC.

The chain recombines TRBV7-3 with TRBJ1-1, with D perhaps matching TRBD1 (6 bases). Germline lookup yields CDR1 SGHTA and CDR2 FQGTGA. There are 15 residues in the CDR3. With 2 bases removed from V and 1 base from J, the gap between germline ends came to 11 bases. CDR3 in DNA: TGTGCCAGCAGCTTATCCCCGGGACAGAACACTGAAGCTTTCTTT. Protein: CASSLSPGQNTEAFF.

This rearrangement joins TRBV5-1 to TRBJ2-6; D possibly corresponds to TRBD2 (6 bases). The ends were cut back, 3 bases at V and 0 bases at J, with 10 bases in the middle. Looked up from germline, CDR1 is SGHRS and CDR2 is YFSETQ. This CDR3 contains 16 residues. In DNA form, the CDR3 reads TGCGCCAGCAGCTCGGGGGATCTCTCTGGGGCCAACGTCCTGACTTTC. This translates into CASSSGDLSGANVLTF. The whole variable domain, remainder taken from reference TRBV5-1 and TRBJ2-6, is KAGVTQTPRYLIKTRGQQVTLSCSPISGHRSVSWYQQTPGQGLQFLFEYFSETQRNKGNFPGRFSGRQFSNSRSEMNVSTLELGDSALYLCASSSGDLSGANVLTFGAGSRLTVL.

In its sample, this clone was seen many times. This chain links TRBV6-4 with TRBJ2-2; no reliable D call. Between the trimmed V and J ends, which lost 6 bases and 3 bases, there was a span of 14 bases. Germline V CDR1 and CDR2: MRHNA, SNTAGT. The CDR3 extends over 15 amino acids. The CDR3 sequence is CASSPVGLDTGELFF. The CDR3, as DNA: TGTGCCAGCAGCCCGGTTGGTTTGGACACCGGGGAGCTGTTTTTT.

The V call is TRBV12-2, the J call TRBJ1-5. TRBV12-2 is shown as a pseudogene. The CDR3 totals 15 residues. CDR3 protein: CVSRPNRAFNQPQHF. CDR3 nucleotide sequence: TGTGTAAGTCGTCCAAACCGGGCCTTCAATCAGCCCCAGCATTTT.

The V and J genes are TRBV29-1 and TRBJ1-1; 8 bases are shared with TRBD1. V lost 7 bases and J lost 3; bases outside the gene matches: 7. In germline, CDR1 is SQVTM, CDR2 ANQGSEA. The CDR3 is 13 amino acids. The CDR3 sequence is CSGSQGEYTEAFF. CDR3 nucleotide sequence: TGCAGCGGTTCACAGGGGGAGTACACTGAAGCTTTCTTT.

This chain uses TRBV10-2 with TRBJ2-1, with 7 positions matching TRBD1. Germline assignment: CDR1 WSHSY and CDR2 SAAADI. J was trimmed by 8 bases and V by 6 bases; bases with no gene match: 7. The CDR3 spans 13 residues. The CDR3 protein is CASRQTGSHEQFF. DNA for the CDR3: TGCGCCAGCAGGCAGACAGGGTCCCATGAGCAGTTCTTC.